This T cell receptor beta chain was retrieved from a study of PD-L1 blockade in urothelial cancer. Overall study context: Between 0 and 3 chemotherapy regimens preceded treatment for each patient. Analyzed time points were 3 weeks (second dose) and 6 weeks after therapy began.

This clone was seen more than once but under ten times. Time point: peripheral blood 6 weeks after treatment start. Data came from immunoSEQ multiplex PCR; TCRdb stores just in-frame clones and leaves some out. The sample carries about 48,000 clones, roughly 80% recorded once. The starting material was PBMCs, obtained around atezolizumab (anti-PD-L1) treatment. The sequence was obtained from a man in his sixties or seventies with urothelial cancer.

CDR3 sequence: CASSSGDREQYF. The CDR3 DNA sequence: TGTGCCAGCAGTTCGGGAGATCGCGAGCAGTACTTC. The J gene is TRBJ2-7, the V gene TRBV27, with D possibly being TRBD2 (6 bases). V lost 4 bases, J lost 6 bases, and 10 bases lay in between. Germline assignment: CDR1 MNHEY and CDR2 SMNVEV (reference sequence). The CDR3 runs to 12 residues.